Presented here are 17 T cell receptor beta chains from one specimen sequenced in a study of control samples from healthy donors and cancer patients. Assay used: immunoSEQ multiplex PCR; TCRdb lists only in-frame clones, some missing. The sample has 100,000 to 150,000 clones, 70% to 90% seen once; the top ten hold about 40%. Sample: blood. Receptors originate from a man in his fifties in good health.

The rearrangement uses TRBV11-2 and TRBJ2-3; D is perhaps TRBD2 (5 bases). V lost 0 bases and J 11 bases, leaving 9 bases between the germline ends. CDR1 is SGHAT, CDR2 FQNNGV, per germline. CDR3 length: 12 amino acids. The CDR3 sequence is CASSLEARGQYF. The CDR3 coding sequence is TGTGCCAGCAGCTTAGAAGCTCGGGGGCAGTATTTT.

The chain couples TRBV11-2 to TRBJ1-1; D is ambiguous. CDR1 and CDR2 (germline): SGHAT, FQNNGV. Trimming stripped 1 base from V and 4 bases from J, with 10 bases between. The CDR3 covers 14 residues. CDR3 nucleotides: TGTGCCAGCAGCTTAGGAGGAGGGAGCACTGAAGCTTTCTTT. Encoded protein: CASSLGGGSTEAFF.

This chain connects TRBV27 to TRBJ2-5; TRBD1 matches at 8 bases. In germline, CDR1 is MNHEY, CDR2 SMNVEV (reference sequence). This CDR3 contains 15 residues. Trimming at V came to 5 bases and at J to 4 bases, leaving 9 bases not matched to a gene. The DNA for the CDR3 is TGTGCCAGCAGTATCAGGGGGCGCGCAGGAGAGACCCAGTACTTC. Protein: CASSIRGRAGETQYF.

The genes are TRBV6-5 and TRBJ2-2; 7 nucleotides agree with TRBD1. Germline-derived CDR1 and CDR2 are MNHEY and SVGAGI. V lost 6 bases to trimming and J lost 0 bases; unmatched junction nucleotides: 4. The CDR3 covers 15 residues. CDR3 coding DNA: TGTGCCAGCAGCCGGGGACAGACGAACACCGGGGAGCTGTTTTTT. Translated, it gives CASSRGQTNTGELFF.

This sequence joins TRBV5-1 and TRBJ1-1; D is uncertain. CDR1 SGHRS and CDR2 YFSETQ come from the germline V gene. The length of the CDR3 is 15 residues. V was clipped by 4 bases and J by 1 base, with 14 bases between them. CDR3 amino acids: CASSPQFAGNTEAFF. CDR3 DNA: TGCGCCAGCAGCCCACAGTTCGCGGGGAACACTGAAGCTTTCTTT.

The chain uses TRBV21-1 and TRBJ2-1; the table's D call, TRBD2, was not checked against the DNA. TRBV21-1 is reported as a pseudogene. This CDR3 has 17 amino acids. The CDR3 reads CASSKDPRLADYNEQFF. The DNA of the CDR3 is TGTGCCAGCAGCAAAGATCCCAGACTAGCCGACTACAATGAGCAGTTCTTC.

V gene TRBV3-1 (or the pseudogene TRBV3-2) combines with J gene TRBJ1-2, with D perhaps TRBD1 (5 bases). Germline V gene sequence: CDR1 LGHDT, CDR2 YNNKEL (reference sequence). The CDR3 contains 19 residues. V was cut by 0 bases and J by 5 bases, with 25 bases left in between. The CDR3 spells CASSQEFPGAGREKYGYTF. CDR3 bases: TGTGCCAGCAGCCAAGAGTTTCCCGGCGCGGGCAGGGAAAAGTATGGCTACACCTTC.

This clone was counted only a few times. This rearrangement joins TRBV4-3 to TRBJ1-2; D is possibly TRBD1 (6 bases). The CDR3 extends over 18 amino acids. V was trimmed by 0 bases and J by 0 bases, leaving 17 bases between them. Germline CDR1 reads LGHNA; CDR2 reads YSLEER. The CDR3 reads CASSQDRAGEGTNYGYTF. The DNA of the CDR3 is TGCGCCAGCAGCCAAGATAGGGCAGGGGAGGGGACTAACTATGGCTACACCTTC.

The chain couples TRBV5-1 to TRBJ2-2, with TRBD1 matching 8 bases. The trim removed 4 bases at V and 7 bases at J, leaving 6 bases unmatched. Germline-derived CDR1 and CDR2 are SGHRS and YFSETQ. This CDR3 contains 14 residues. This chain's CDR3 is CASSNQGAGGELFF. The CDR3 DNA follows: TGCGCCAGCAGCAATCAGGGGGCTGGCGGGGAGCTGTTTTTT.

The V gene is TRBV5-1, the J gene TRBJ2-1; D perhaps matches TRBD1 (8 bases). V was cut by 6 bases and J by 4 bases, with 17 bases left in between. Germline CDR1 SGHRS, CDR2 YFSETQ. The CDR3 consists of 15 residues. CDR3: CASTSDRGGYNEQFF. Written as DNA, the CDR3 is TGCGCCAGCACCTCCGACAGGGGAGGGTACAATGAGCAGTTCTTC.

The chain is built from TRBV2 and TRBJ2-3; D possibly corresponds to TRBD2 (5 bases). Germline V gene data show CDR1 as SNHLY and CDR2 as FYNNEI. The CDR3 is 14 amino acids. The germline V and J ends were trimmed by 8 bases and 4 bases, with 16 bases remaining between them. CDR3 amino acids: CASGSGNRADTQYF. The CDR3 nucleotides read TGTGCCAGCGGGTCCGGGAATAGAGCAGATACGCAGTATTTT.

The genes are TRBV30 and TRBJ2-3, with D possibly being TRBD1 (5 bases). V dropped 1 base and J dropped 0 bases, with 5 bases sitting between them. Germline V gene sequence: CDR1 GTSNPN, CDR2 SVGIG (reference sequence). This CDR3 has 13 amino acids. The CDR3 here is CAWSGQSTDTQYF. The CDR3 DNA reads TGTGCCTGGAGTGGACAGAGCACAGATACGCAGTATTTT.

V usage is TRBV19 and J usage is TRBJ2-7; weak D call: TRBD2 (5 bases). CDR1 LNHDA and CDR2 SQIVND come from the germline V gene (reference sequence). This CDR3 region has 12 residues. V lost 2 bases to trimming and J lost 5 bases, with 7 bases between them. The CDR3 region is CASSITGNEQYF. CDR3 nucleotides: TGTGCCAGTAGTATAACGGGAAACGAGCAGTACTTC.

This clone has just one count. This chain links TRBV4-2 with TRBJ1-1, with 9 positions matching TRBD1. The V segment lost 2 bases and the J segment 4 bases; nucleotides outside the gene matches: 5. The CDR3 is 15 residues long. Germline V lookup: CDR1 LGHNA, CDR2 YNFKEQ. CDR3 DNA sequence: TGTGCCAGCAGCCAAACCGGGACAGGGCCCACTGAAGCTTTCTTT. Translated: CASSQTGTGPTEAFF.

The chain is built from TRBV19 and TRBJ1-4, with 7 nucleotides matching TRBD1. Germline V lookup: CDR1 LNHDA, CDR2 SQIVND (reference sequence). Trimming at V came to 7 bases and at J to 4 bases, leaving 3 bases not matched to a gene. This CDR3 is built from 13 residues. The CDR3 DNA reads TGTGCCAGTAATAGACAGGGTAATGAAAAACTGTTTTTT. Translated, it gives CASNRQGNEKLFF.

This chain uses TRBV5-1 with TRBJ1-1; 8 positions match TRBD1. This CDR3 has 16 amino acids. CDR1 and CDR2 (germline): SGHRS, YFSETQ. Trimming cost V 1 base and J 0 bases; bases outside gene matches: 5. This CDR3 is CASSLRDRSMNTEAFF. CDR3 bases: TGCGCCAGCAGCTTGCGGGACAGGAGTATGAACACTGAAGCTTTCTTT.

The chain carries TRBV4-1 and TRBJ2-3; D is unresolved. Deletions cut 6 bases from V and 4 bases from J, with 11 bases between. The CDR3 runs 13 residues. The V gene's germline CDR1 is MGHRA and CDR2 YSYEKL. CDR3 region: CASSPTGADTQYF. Written as DNA, the CDR3 is TGCGCCAGCAGTCCTACTGGAGCAGATACGCAGTATTTT.